This T cell receptor beta chain was sequenced during a study of control samples from healthy donors and cancer patients. The CDR3 is 16 amino acids. Germline values: CDR1 MNHEY, CDR2 SVGEGT. Trimming left V 5 bases short and J 8 bases short, with 24 bases between. The table came from immunoSEQ multiplex PCR; TCRdb's copy has only in-frame clones and leaves some out. The sample lists about 22,000 clones; roughly 83% were seen once. Sequencing input: PBMCs. This clonotype originated in a man aged 55 to 70 with head and neck cancer. The chain is built from TRBV6-2 or TRBV6-3 and TRBJ1-2, with D maybe TRBD1 (5 bases). CDR3 nucleotide sequence: TGTGCCAGCAGTACCTCGGTCGACAGACCGAGGAAAGGCTACACCTTC. Translating it yields CASSTSVDRPRKGYTF.